This section outlines one T cell receptor (beta chain) sequence together with its context. The antigen is unknown. Germline values: CDR1 LGHNA, CDR2 YSLEER. V dropped 1 base and J dropped 8 bases, with 15 bases sitting between them. CDR3 size: 15 residues. This record comes from a study of T cell responses to AZD1222 COVID-19 vaccine. Study background: Some second doses came at about 4 weeks and others at about 12 weeks; these were pooled. Whole-study results and caveats: Spike-specific TCR breadth and depth grew following two AZD1222 doses.

The data were produced by immunoSEQ multiplex PCR, yet TCRdb's version contains in-frame clones alone and is incomplete. Of roughly 190,000 clones listed, under 95% are singletons. The input for sequencing was peripheral blood, taken on day 0 of AZD1222 vaccination. The chain is built from TRBV4-3 and TRBJ2-1, with TRBD2 as a possible D gene (7 bases). This TCR came from an adult in good health. Here the CDR3 DNA reads TGCGCCAGCAGCCAAGCGAACAGGGAGGGCCATGAGCAGTTCTTC. Translated, it gives CASSQANREGHEQFF.